A single sample is the source of the 29 T cell receptor beta chains below, sequenced in a study of OX40 agonist ivuxolimab in advanced cancers. Data came from immunoSEQ multiplex PCR; TCRdb stores just in-frame clones and leaves some out. The profile covers fewer than 40,000 clones, with more than 70% appearing a single time and around a tenth taken by the ten largest. This specimen consisted of CD4+ or CD8+ T cells sorted from blood, obtained in a trial of the OX40 agonist ivuxolimab. These receptors originate from an adult with an advanced solid tumor such as melanoma, head and neck, liver or kidney cancer.

The chain uses TRBV6-6 and TRBJ1-5; D is ambiguous. Germline V gives CDR1 MNHNY, CDR2 SVGAGI (reference sequence). There are 13 residues in the CDR3. Trimming cost V 6 bases and J 9 bases, with 15 bases left between them. In DNA, the CDR3 is TGTGCCAGCAGCCCACAAGAACTCGCGCCCCAGCATTTT. Translating gives CASSPQELAPQHF.

The chain recombines TRBV5-1 with TRBJ1-2; possibly TRBD1 for D (6 bases). The CDR3 length is 15 residues. The V gene's germline CDR1 is SGHRS and CDR2 YFSETQ. Between the trimmed V and J ends, which lost 1 base and 2 bases, there was a span of 12 bases. The CDR3 nucleotides read TGCGCCAGCAGCTTGTCCGGGGGCCTAAACTATGGCTACACCTTC. It specifies CASSLSGGLNYGYTF.

V and J are TRBV6-6 and TRBJ2-2; a possible D gene is TRBD2 (5 bases). CDR3 size: 14 residues. The germline gives CDR1 MNHNY, CDR2 SVGAGI (reference sequence). The ends were cut back, 6 bases at V and 0 bases at J, with 8 bases in the middle. The CDR3 loop reads CASRTNTNTGELFF. Here the CDR3 DNA reads TGTGCCAGCAGGACTAATACGAACACCGGGGAGCTGTTTTTT.

This clone occurred a few times. The chain carries TRBV28 and TRBJ2-5; 8 nucleotides agree with TRBD2. CDR3 length: 13 residues. V gave up 10 bases and J gave up 3 bases; unmatched junction bases: 7. Germline CDR1 MDHEN, CDR2 SYDVKM. Here the CDR3 reads CATHRGGKETQYF. The DNA for the CDR3 is TGTGCCACCCACCGGGGGGGAAAAGAGACCCAGTACTTC.

The chain employs TRBV19 and TRBJ1-5, with D tentatively TRBD1 (5 bases). Germline V CDR1 and CDR2: LNHDA, SQIVND (reference sequence). V was cut by 5 bases and J by 0 bases, with 11 bases left in between. The CDR3 is 15 amino acids. The CDR3 reads CASSERGYSNQPQHF. CDR3 nucleotides: TGTGCCAGTAGTGAACGGGGGTATAGCAATCAGCCCCAGCATTTT.

This clone occurred once. The chain joins TRBV28 to TRBJ1-2; D is ambiguous. Germline CDR1 reads MDHEN; CDR2 reads SYDVKM. The CDR3 consists of 14 residues. V lost 2 bases, J lost 4 bases, and 11 bases lay in between. In nucleotides, the CDR3 is TGTGCCAGCAGTTTAGGGGTTGTCAGCTATGGCTACACCTTC. Its translation: CASSLGVVSYGYTF.

The chain carries TRBV30 and TRBJ2-6; D uncertain. V was cut by 7 bases and J by 0 bases, with 7 bases left in between. Germline V gene lookup returns CDR1 GTSNPN and CDR2 SVGIG (reference sequence). This CDR3 is 13 amino acids long. As DNA, the CDR3 is TGTGCCTCTCGGGTCTCTGGGGCCAACGTCCTGACTTTC. Translated, it gives CASRVSGANVLTF.

J is TRBJ1-2 and V is TRBV5-4, with D possibly matching TRBD1 (5 bases). With 5 bases removed from V and 4 bases from J, the gap between germline ends came to 12 bases. The CDR3 covers 13 residues. Germline V gene lookup returns CDR1 SGHNT and CDR2 YYREEE (reference sequence). The CDR3 spells CASSSSGFYGYTF. CDR3 nucleotides: TGTGCCAGCAGTTCCTCAGGGTTCTATGGCTACACCTTC.

The chain is built from TRBV7-3 and TRBJ2-7; TRBD1 matches at 9 bases. Germline V gene data show CDR1 as SGHTA and CDR2 as FQGTGA. CDR3 length: 16 amino acids. Trimming at V came to 5 bases and at J to 2 bases, leaving 10 bases not matched to a gene. CDR3 loop: CASSPGTGSPPYEQYF. CDR3 nucleotide sequence: TGTGCCAGCAGCCCAGGGACAGGGAGCCCTCCCTACGAGCAGTACTTC.

This clone came up once. The rearrangement joins TRBV28 to TRBJ2-5; D possibly corresponds to TRBD1 (6 bases). The closer fit of TRBJ2-7 to the DNA end suggests the J call may be wrong. The CDR3 spans 13 residues. CDR1 is MDHEN and CDR2 is SYDVKM in the germline V gene. The CDR3 bases are TGTGCCAGCAGGGGGGCTCAGAGATACGAGCAGTACTTC. This gives the protein CASRGAQRYEQYF.

This sequence joins TRBV29-1 and TRBJ2-7; D remains unclear. The CDR3 sequence is 13 residues long. Germline V gene lookup returns CDR1 SQVTM and CDR2 ANQGSEA. V lost 8 bases to trimming and J lost 0 bases, with 14 bases between them. The CDR3 loop reads CSFRLRSSYEQYF. The CDR3 coding sequence is TGCAGCTTTCGACTGAGGAGCTCCTACGAGCAGTACTTC.

The chain employs TRBV9 and TRBJ1-5; no clear D gene. CDR1 and CDR2 (germline): SGDLS, YYNGEE. The CDR3 extends over 14 amino acids. With 0 bases removed from V and 3 bases from J, the gap between germline ends came to 7 bases. CDR3 bases: TGTGCCAGCAGCGTAGAAGGTTACAATCAGCCCCAGCATTTT. Translating gives CASSVEGYNQPQHF.

This clone was observed a few times. CDR3 coding DNA: TGTGCCAGCGGGGTCTGTAGGGGCGCGTGTGAAGAGACCCAGTACTTC. Protein sequence: CASGVCRGACEETQYF. The chain is built from TRBV11-3 and TRBJ2-5; D possibly corresponds to TRBD1 (5 bases). The CDR3 consists of 16 residues. Per germline, CDR1 SGHNT and CDR2 YENEEA. V was shortened by 8 bases and J by 3 bases, with 22 bases between the two germline ends.

There are a few counts of this clone. The rearrangement uses TRBV19 and TRBJ1-5, with 8 bases that match TRBD1. Looked up from germline, CDR1 is LNHDA and CDR2 is SQIVND (reference sequence). V was pared by 5 bases and J by 0 bases, with 9 bases of the junction left unmatched. The CDR3 covers 17 residues. The CDR3 region has the DNA TGTGCCAGTAGTCTAGGACAGGGATATCTTAGCAATCAGCCCCAGCATTTT. This sequence encodes CASSLGQGYLSNQPQHF.

This clone was observed once. This chain joins TRBV18 and TRBJ2-3; unclear D gene. Trimming removed 0 bases at V and 3 bases at J, with 7 bases between. The CDR3 has 14 residues. The germline V gene has CDR1 KGHSH and CDR2 LQKENI. CDR3 nucleotides: TGTGCCAGCTCACCACCGTCAAAAACAGATACGCAGTATTTT. Translation gives CASSPPSKTDTQYF. Looking up the rest from reference TRBV18 and TRBJ2-3 gives the full variable domain: NAGVMQNPRHLVRRRGQEARLRCSPMKGHSHVYWYRQLPEEGLKFMVYLQKENIIDESGMPKERFSAEFPKEGPSILRIQQVVRGDSAAYFCASSPPSKTDTQYFGPGTRLTVL.

This clone occurred a few times. This chain links TRBV5-4 with TRBJ2-3; 14 nucleotides align to TRBD2. The junction had 6 bases not matched to a gene; V was cut back by 4 bases and J by 5 bases. This CDR3 has 16 residues. CDR1 is SGHNT and CDR2 is YYREEE in the germline V gene (reference sequence). CDR3 sequence (DNA): TGTGCCAGCAGCACGGCCGGGACTAGCGGGAGAGATACGCAGTATTTT. Its translation: CASSTAGTSGRDTQYF.

The rearrangement joins TRBV27 to TRBJ2-7; D perhaps matches TRBD1 (6 bases). This CDR3 has 14 residues. Germline V gives CDR1 MNHEY, CDR2 SMNVEV (reference sequence). The V end was cut by 3 bases, the J end by 3 bases, with 12 bases between. CDR3 bases: TGTGCCAGCAGTTTTGTGGACAGACGCTACGAGCAGTACTTC. Translating it yields CASSFVDRRYEQYF.

This sequence joins TRBV27 and TRBJ2-1; the match to TRBD1 covers 8 bases. Germline V lookup: CDR1 MNHEY, CDR2 SMNVEV (reference sequence). The length of the CDR3 is 14 residues. The J segment lost 5 bases and the V segment lost 3 bases, leaving 3 bases of the junction unmatched. CDR3 bases: TGTGCCAGCAGTTTTCACAGGGGGAACAATGAGCAGTTCTTC. Translated, it gives CASSFHRGNNEQFF.

The chain employs TRBV29-1 and TRBJ2-5; D possibly matches TRBD1 or TRBD2 (5 bases each). In germline, CDR1 is SQVTM, CDR2 ANQGSEA. The CDR3 length is 12 residues. V was clipped by 6 bases and J by 5 bases, with 13 bases between them. The CDR3 DNA reads as TGCAGCGTAGGGAGATCAGGGGAGACCCAGTACTTC. The encoded protein is CSVGRSGETQYF.

The genes are TRBV7-9 and TRBJ1-1; D is possibly TRBD1 (6 bases). Germline assignment: CDR1 SEHNR and CDR2 FQNEAQ (reference sequence). V was shortened by 5 bases and J by 8 bases, with 15 bases between the two germline ends. The CDR3 has 13 amino acids. The CDR3: CASSLRDGGEAFF. CDR3 in DNA: TGTGCCAGCAGCCTAAGGGATGGGGGCGAAGCTTTCTTT. Supplemented by reference TRBV7-9 and TRBJ1-1, the full variable domain reads DTGVSQNPRHKITKRGQNVTFRCDPISEHNRLYWYRQTLGQGPEFLTYFQNEAQLEKSRLLSDRFSAERPKGSFSTLEIQRTEQGDSAMYLCASSLRDGGEAFFGQGTRLTVV.

Notes on this clone: At the DNA level, this CDR3 is encoded by other sequences in the same sample as well. DNA for the CDR3: TGTGCCAGCAGCGTAGGCGGGGGGAGAGAGACCCAGTACTTC. Its translation is CASSVGGGRETQYF. The gene calls are TRBV9 and TRBJ2-5, with TRBD2 matching 8 bases. This CDR3 is built from 14 residues. The trim removed 0 bases at V and 4 bases at J, leaving 2 bases unmatched. Germline loops: CDR1 SGDLS, CDR2 YYNGEE.

The chain uses TRBV6-6 and TRBJ2-2; 9 bases align to TRBD2. Germline V gene data show CDR1 as MNHNY and CDR2 as SVGAGI (reference sequence). J gave up 4 bases and V 5 bases, and 5 bases lay outside the gene matches. The CDR3 contains 15 residues. CDR3 nucleotides: TGTGCCAGCAGTACACCGACTAGCGGCACCGGGGAGCTGTTTTTT. Encoded protein: CASSTPTSGTGELFF.

The V call is TRBV7-9, the J call TRBJ2-5; D remains ambiguous. From germline, CDR1 is SEHNR and CDR2 FQNEAQ (reference sequence). The V end was cut by 4 bases, the J end by 5 bases, with 5 bases between. The CDR3 length is 11 residues. The CDR3 bases are TGTGCCAGCAGCTCGGCCGAGACCCAGTACTTC. Translation gives CASSSAETQYF.

This clone was detected only a few times. The V call is TRBV30, the J call TRBJ1-1; 8 bases are a match to TRBD1. This CDR3 region has 12 residues. CDR1 GTSNPN and CDR2 SVGIG come from the germline V gene (reference sequence). With V trimmed by 5 bases and J by 1 base, 0 bases remained unmatched. This CDR3 reads CAWGQGNTEAFF. CDR3 coding DNA: TGTGCCTGGGGACAGGGGAACACTGAAGCTTTCTTT.

The chain joins TRBV19 to TRBJ1-1, with D perhaps TRBD1 (5 bases). Trimming took 9 bases from V and 0 from J, leaving 17 bases between them. CDR1 is LNHDA and CDR2 is SQIVND in the germline V gene (reference sequence). The CDR3 has 15 amino acids. The CDR3 sequence is CASRHPGRMNTEAFF. CDR3 nucleotides: TGTGCCAGCCGCCACCCGGGACGGATGAACACTGAAGCTTTCTTT.

The chain recombines TRBV27 with TRBJ2-7; perhaps D is TRBD1 or TRBD2 (6 bases each). V shed 3 bases and J shed 6 bases, with 15 bases lying between them. Per the germline V gene, CDR1 is MNHEY and CDR2 is SMNVEV (reference sequence). This CDR3 comprises 14 residues. This CDR3 is CASSFYREVGEQYF. The DNA of the CDR3 is TGTGCCAGCAGTTTTTACAGGGAGGTAGGCGAGCAGTACTTC.

The chain recombines TRBV29-1 with TRBJ2-5; 10 bases are shared with TRBD1. The J call is doubtful: the DNA matches TRBJ2-7 better. Per germline, CDR1 SQVTM and CDR2 ANQGSEA. The CDR3 covers 13 residues. The DNA for the CDR3 is TGCAGCGTCGGAGGGACAGGGGCCTACGAGCAGTACTTC. Protein: CSVGGTGAYEQYF.

The gene calls are TRBV10-3 and TRBJ2-3, with TRBD2 matching over 12 bases. J was trimmed by 3 bases and V by 8 bases; bases with no gene match: 6. The CDR3 length is 15 residues. The germline V gene encodes CDR1 ENHRY and CDR2 SYGVKD. The CDR3 here is CAISASGGVTDTQYF. The CDR3 DNA is TGTGCCATCTCCGCTAGCGGGGGGGTAACAGATACGCAGTATTTT.

V and J are TRBV6-5 and TRBJ2-7, with unresolved D. The V end lost 4 bases, the J end lost 4 bases, and 11 bases lay between the germline ends. This CDR3 has 13 residues. Germline V gene sequence: CDR1 MNHEY, CDR2 SVGAGI. Here the CDR3 reads CASSLGSQYEQYF. CDR3 nucleotides: TGTGCCAGCAGTTTAGGCTCCCAATACGAGCAGTACTTC.